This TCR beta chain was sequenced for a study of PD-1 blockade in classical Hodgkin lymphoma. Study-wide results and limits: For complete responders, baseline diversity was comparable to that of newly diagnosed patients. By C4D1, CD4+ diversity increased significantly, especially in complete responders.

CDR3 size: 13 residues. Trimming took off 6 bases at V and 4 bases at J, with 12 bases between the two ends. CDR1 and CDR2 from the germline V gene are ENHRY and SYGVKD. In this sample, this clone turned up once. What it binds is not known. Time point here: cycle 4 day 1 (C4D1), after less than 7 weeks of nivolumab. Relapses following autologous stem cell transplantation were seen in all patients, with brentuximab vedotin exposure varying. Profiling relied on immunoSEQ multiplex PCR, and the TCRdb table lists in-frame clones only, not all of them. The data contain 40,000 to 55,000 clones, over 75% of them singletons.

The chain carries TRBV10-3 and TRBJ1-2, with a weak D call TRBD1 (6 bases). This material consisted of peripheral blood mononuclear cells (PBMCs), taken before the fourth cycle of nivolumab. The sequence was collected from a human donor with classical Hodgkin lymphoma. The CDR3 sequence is CAISDDRLYGYTF. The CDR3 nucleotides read TGTGCCATCAGCGATGACAGGCTCTATGGCTACACCTTC.